This T cell receptor beta chain originates from a study of blood T cells in healthy people across ages. Overall study findings and caveats: Both higher diversity and more naive CD4+ cells marked long-lived donors when set against aged donors. Older age coincided with a roughly linear decline in TCR beta diversity per million T cells. PBMCs that were unsorted prevented a conclusive naive versus antigen-experienced comparison.

The CDR3 extends over 15 amino acids. Germline V gene sequence: CDR1 PRHDT, CDR2 FYEKMQ (reference sequence). Trimming at V came to 5 bases and at J to 6 bases, leaving 7 bases not matched to a gene. About this clonotype itself: Its target is unknown.

Together with a sample-barcoded 5' primer, a J-beta primer mix was included in a second PCR lasting about 7 to 11 cycles. Template switching added a 12-random-nucleotide identifier to every cDNA molecule. TCRdb processed the 5' RACE reads anew with MiXCR; each CDR3 protein has one entry. The profile shows 700,000 to 850,000 distinct CDR3 sequences, roughly 35% of them singletons. The sequenced sample consisted of blood. This sequence joins TRBV13 and TRBJ2-1, with TRBD1 matching over 10 bases. The receptor was derived from a man aged 18-30 years in good health. CDR3 protein: CASSAGDRGVNEQFF. In DNA form, the CDR3 reads TGTGCCAGCAGCGCTGGGGACAGGGGAGTCAATGAGCAGTTCTTC.